The sequence of this T cell receptor (beta chain) was determined in a study of regulatory T cells in long-lasting Graves disease. Study-level findings and limits: No thyroid tissue was studied; the work used peripheral blood only. Segments TRBV28, TRBJ1-2 and TRBJ2-5 showed preferential usage in persistent disease.

The time point was: persistent/refractory GD, antithyroid drugs over 5 years with positive TRAb. From RNA extracted from PBMCs, the TCR library was made. The authors diagnosed Graves' disease using American Thyroid Association guidelines. Trimming stripped 4 bases from V and 0 bases from J, with 10 bases between. Germline CDR1 and CDR2: MNHEY and SVGAGI. This CDR3 is built from 14 residues. iRepertoire HTBI primers and Arm-PCR of CDR3 regions built TCR beta libraries. MiXCR, applied by TCRdb to the multiplex PCR reads, yields one record per CDR3 protein. The sample has 350,000 to 500,000 distinct CDR3 sequences; roughly 21% are singletons. This clonotype was seen ten or more times. The target antigen is unknown.

The material was peripheral blood mononuclear cells (PBMCs), obtained when the disease was refractory, from a patient treated with antithyroid drugs. This TCR came from a female donor with Graves disease. The chain employs TRBV6-5 and TRBJ2-7; no reliable D call. CDR3 sequence: CASSSMSSSYEQYF. The CDR3 DNA sequence: TGTGCCAGCAGTTCAATGTCTAGCTCCTACGAGCAGTACTTC.